The 32 T cell receptor beta chains given below trace back to one sample, sequenced in a study of TIL therapy for anti-PD-1-resistant metastatic lung cancer. Time point noted: pre-treatment sample, taken before nivolumab and TIL therapy. Most excised metastases sampled were pleural nodules or supraclavicular lymph nodes. The libraries were made with immunoSEQ v3. TCRdb keeps only in-frame clones here, not all; method: immunoSEQ multiplex PCR. The repertoire has tens of thousands of clones, less than 75% of them found once; the top ten carry 5.5% to 6%. Sequenced material: tumor tissue, taken at baseline. These receptors came from a person aged 30 to 80 with non-small cell lung cancer.

This rearrangement joins TRBV29-1 to TRBJ1-2; D is unresolved. The CDR3 runs to 13 residues. V was cut by 4 bases and J by 6 bases, with 15 bases left in between. Germline CDR1 SQVTM, CDR2 ANQGSEA. DNA of the CDR3: TGCAGCGTTGTAGTAAGCCGCAACAATGGCTACACCTTC. Translated: CSVVVSRNNGYTF.

The gene calls are TRBV10-3 and TRBJ2-7, with TRBD2 identical over 7 bases. CDR3 length: 14 amino acids. Per germline, CDR1 ENHRY and CDR2 SYGVKD. The V and J ends lost 5 bases and 0 bases, in that order; junction bases with no gene match: 4. The CDR3 here is CAISPSGSSYEQYF. The CDR3 coding sequence is TGTGCCATCAGTCCTAGCGGTAGCTCCTACGAGCAGTACTTC.

The chain links TRBV6-1 to TRBJ2-2; D unresolved. This CDR3 region has 15 residues. Germline CDR1 MNHNS, CDR2 SASEGT. V lost 2 bases and J lost 2, with 9 bases in between. The CDR3 loop is CASSETSINTGELFF. The CDR3, as DNA: TGTGCCAGCAGTGAAACGAGTATTAACACCGGGGAGCTGTTTTTT.

This rearrangement joins TRBV27 to TRBJ2-3, with TRBD1 as a possible D gene (5 bases). This CDR3 comprises 16 residues. Germline V gene lookup returns CDR1 MNHEY and CDR2 SMNVEV (reference sequence). V lost 2 bases and J lost 0, with 12 bases in between. The CDR3 DNA reads TGTGCCAGCAGTTTAGATATGACAGAAAGCACAGATACGCAGTATTTT. It codes for CASSLDMTESTDTQYF.

V and J are TRBV6-1 and TRBJ2-5; 7 positions agree with TRBD1. The CDR3 length is 16 residues. Germline V gives CDR1 MNHNS, CDR2 SASEGT. Unmatched junction bases numbered 8, after V lost 4 bases and J lost 0 bases. The CDR3 sequence is CASSAQTGRYQETQYF. The CDR3 coding sequence is TGTGCCAGCAGTGCCCAGACAGGGCGGTACCAAGAGACCCAGTACTTC.

V and J are TRBV7-9 and TRBJ2-5; 7 nucleotides agree with TRBD1. J gave up 1 base and V 5 bases, and 7 bases lay outside the gene matches. The CDR3 totals 15 residues. Germline V gives CDR1 SEHNR, CDR2 FQNEAQ (reference sequence). CDR3 loop: CASSREGALQETQYF. The DNA of the CDR3 is TGTGCCAGCAGCCGCGAGGGGGCTCTCCAAGAGACCCAGTACTTC.

The chain couples TRBV9 to TRBJ2-1; D might be TRBD2 (6 bases). CDR3 size: 19 residues. The V end lost 2 bases, the J end lost 2 bases, and 23 bases lay between the germline ends. In germline, CDR1 is SGDLS, CDR2 YYNGEE. DNA of the CDR3: TGTGCCAGCAGCGTGGGGTGGAATAGCGGTTTTGGGACCTACAATGAGCAGTTCTTC. Protein: CASSVGWNSGFGTYNEQFF.

The rearrangement joins TRBV2 to TRBJ2-1, with unresolved D. Germline assignment: CDR1 SNHLY and CDR2 FYNNEI. The CDR3 has 11 residues. Trimming took 8 bases from V and 5 from J, leaving 7 bases between them. CDR3 coding DNA: TGTGCCAGCGTTTACAACAATGAGCAGTTCTTC. The encoded protein is CASVYNNEQFF.

V gene TRBV5-1 combines with J gene TRBJ2-3, with TRBD2 matching over 7 bases. The CDR3 is 16 amino acids. The V gene end was trimmed by 7 bases and the J gene end by 1 base; junction bases not matched to a gene: 12. Germline values: CDR1 SGHRS, CDR2 YFSETQ. The CDR3 here is CASLLGGGGGTDTQYF. The CDR3 coding sequence is TGCGCCAGCCTCCTGGGCGGCGGGGGAGGCACAGATACGCAGTATTTT.

DNA of the CDR3: TGTGCCACCGGGGGTCTCGAAGAACTGTTTTTT. It specifies CATGGLEELFF. The V and J genes are TRBV6-5 and TRBJ1-4, with D possibly TRBD1 on 5 matching bases. CDR3 size: 11 residues. Trimming left V 10 bases short and J 12 bases short, with 15 bases between. Germline CDR1 and CDR2: MNHEY and SVGAGI.

The chain uses TRBV5-1 and TRBJ2-2; possibly TRBD1 or TRBD2 for D (5 bases each). The CDR3 is 16 amino acids. Germline V CDR1 and CDR2: SGHRS, YFSETQ. The V end was cut by 1 base, the J end by 4 bases, with 14 bases between. The CDR3 DNA sequence: TGCGCCAGCAGCTTGAGAGGGGCAACGATCACCGGGGAGCTGTTTTTT. Its protein product is CASSLRGATITGELFF.

The chain links TRBV7-9 to TRBJ2-1, with unresolved D. V lost 2 bases, J lost 6 bases, and 5 bases lay in between. This CDR3 contains 12 residues. CDR1 and CDR2 from the germline V gene are SEHNR and FQNEAQ (reference sequence). In DNA, the CDR3 is TGTGCCAGCAGCTTACAGCCCAATGAGCAGTTCTTC. Its protein product is CASSLQPNEQFF.

This clone was recorded many times. The V gene is TRBV19, the J gene TRBJ2-2; D is perhaps TRBD1 or TRBD2 (6 bases each). Trimming left V 6 bases short and J 6 bases short, with 14 bases between. The CDR3 runs 14 residues. CDR1 is LNHDA, CDR2 SQIVND, per germline (reference sequence). The CDR3 coding sequence is TGTGCCAGTAGACCCAGGGGCGGGGCCGGGGAGCTGTTTTTT. Its protein is CASRPRGGAGELFF. The complete variable domain, with remaining parts taken from reference TRBV19 and TRBJ2-2, reads DGGITQSPKYLFRKEGQNVTLSCEQNLNHDAMYWYRQDPGQGLRLIYYSQIVNDFQKGDIAEGYSVSREKKESFPLTVTSAQKNPTAFYLCASRPRGGAGELFFGEGSRLTVL.

The CDR3 sequence: CASSLSQPNTEAFF. The CDR3 DNA follows: TGTGCCAGCAGCTTAAGCCAACCGAACACTGAAGCTTTCTTT. This chain joins TRBV13 and TRBJ1-1; no clear D gene. Germline V gene sequence: CDR1 PRHDT, CDR2 FYEKMQ (reference sequence). The CDR3 totals 14 residues. V shed 2 bases and J shed 1 base, with 8 bases lying between them.

This clone was recorded a few times. The chain joins TRBV10-2 to TRBJ1-6; D is undetermined. V lost 8 bases to trimming and J lost 6 bases, with 11 bases between them. In germline, CDR1 is WSHSY, CDR2 SAAADI. The CDR3 covers 13 residues. The CDR3 is CASASTGNSPLHF. The CDR3 DNA sequence: TGCGCCAGCGCTAGTACTGGTAATTCACCCCTCCACTTT.

The J gene is TRBJ2-2, the V gene TRBV19; the match to TRBD2 covers 7 bases. The CDR3 runs 15 residues. From germline, CDR1 is LNHDA and CDR2 SQIVND (reference sequence). V dropped 3 bases and J dropped 7; count of bases not matched to a gene: 8. The CDR3: CASSIAASGVGELFF. In DNA form, the CDR3 reads TGTGCCAGTAGTATTGCGGCTAGCGGAGTCGGGGAGCTGTTTTTT.

The chain joins TRBV6-4 to TRBJ2-1; the D gene is possibly TRBD2 (6 bases). The CDR3 has 12 residues. Deletions cut 4 bases from V and 8 bases from J, with 9 bases between. Germline V gene sequence: CDR1 MRHNA, CDR2 SNTAGT. DNA for the CDR3: TGTGCCAGCAGTGCTAGCGAGCATGAGCAGTTCTTC. Translated, it gives CASSASEHEQFF.

This sequence joins TRBV11-3 and TRBJ2-3, with TRBD1 as a possible D gene (5 bases). The CDR3 is made up of 14 amino acids. The germline V and J ends were trimmed by 8 bases and 2 bases, with 14 bases remaining between them. CDR1 and CDR2 (germline): SGHNT, YENEEA. For the CDR3, the DNA is TGTGCCAGCGCAGACTCAGGGTACACAGATACGCAGTATTTT. Amino acids: CASADSGYTDTQYF.

V gene TRBV9 combines with J gene TRBJ1-5; no clear D. The CDR3 runs to 15 residues. V was cut by 1 base and J by 4 bases, with 12 bases left in between. In germline, CDR1 is SGDLS, CDR2 YYNGEE. CDR3 DNA: TGTGCCAGCAGCGTATCCGGCCTTGGTAATCAGCCCCAGCATTTT. This sequence encodes CASSVSGLGNQPQHF.

This clone has only a few counts. The chain is built from TRBV5-1 and TRBJ1-1; weak D call: TRBD1 (5 bases). V was clipped by 0 bases and J by 0 bases, with 9 bases between them. The germline gives CDR1 SGHRS, CDR2 YFSETQ. The CDR3 extends over 15 amino acids. In DNA, the CDR3 is TGCGCCAGCAGCTTGGAGGGGTCGCTGAACACTGAAGCTTTCTTT. Amino acids: CASSLEGSLNTEAFF.

The V gene is TRBV27, the J gene TRBJ2-7; 16 bases are shared with TRBD2. CDR3 length: 16 amino acids. The V segment lost 0 bases and the J segment 6 bases; nucleotides outside the gene matches: 2. CDR1 and CDR2 (germline): MNHEY, SMNVEV (reference sequence). In nucleotides, the CDR3 is TGTGCCAGCAGTTTATCGGGACTAGCGGGAGGGGGCGAGCAGTACTTC. Amino acids: CASSLSGLAGGGEQYF.

This clone has more than one count but fewer than ten. The CDR3 spells CASSRIDRMDGYTF. CDR3 nucleotide sequence: TGTGCCAGCAGCAGGATCGACAGGATGGATGGCTACACCTTC. The J gene is TRBJ1-2, the V gene TRBV21-1; the D segment call TRBD1 is taken from the table without a DNA check. TRBV21-1 is shown as a pseudogene. The CDR3 contains 14 residues.

The chain has TRBV28 and TRBJ2-3; 7 positions match TRBD2. Germline V gene data show CDR1 as MDHEN and CDR2 as SYDVKM. V lost 3 bases to trimming and J lost 5 bases; unmatched junction nucleotides: 8. The CDR3 spans 15 residues. The CDR3 DNA reads TGTGCCAGCAGTTTTTACGCGGGAGCGGGAGATACGCAGTATTTT. Translation gives CASSFYAGAGDTQYF.

This chain joins TRBV13 and TRBJ1-3, with 7 bases fitting TRBD1. Germline lookup yields CDR1 PRHDT and CDR2 FYEKMQ (reference sequence). The CDR3 totals 14 residues. Unmatched junction bases numbered 8, after V lost 5 bases and J lost 7 bases. CDR3 sequence reads: CASSDGQVMNTIYF. The CDR3 DNA follows: TGTGCCAGCAGCGATGGACAGGTCATGAACACCATATATTTT.

The V and J genes are TRBV5-1 and TRBJ2-3; 7 bases fit TRBD1. The CDR3 totals 15 residues. With V trimmed by 2 bases and J by 2 bases, 5 bases remained unmatched. The germline CDR1 and CDR2 sequences are SGHRS and YFSETQ. The DNA for the CDR3 is TGCGCCAGCAGCTTAAATACAGGGGCCACAGATACGCAGTATTTT. Protein product: CASSLNTGATDTQYF.

The chain joins TRBV7-9 to TRBJ2-5; TRBD2 matches 9 bases. Per the germline V gene, CDR1 is SEHNR and CDR2 is FQNEAQ (reference sequence). The CDR3 runs to 15 residues. The V gene end was trimmed by 4 bases and the J gene end by 2 bases; junction bases not matched to a gene: 5. The CDR3 sequence is CASSSRAGGQETQYF. The CDR3 DNA sequence: TGTGCCAGCAGCTCGAGAGCGGGGGGTCAAGAGACCCAGTACTTC. Supplemented by reference TRBV7-9 and TRBJ2-5, the full variable domain reads DTGVSQNPRHKITKRGQNVTFRCDPISEHNRLYWYRQTLGQGPEFLTYFQNEAQLEKSRLLSDRFSAERPKGSFSTLEIQRTEQGDSAMYLCASSSRAGGQETQYFGPGTRLLVL.

The genes are TRBV9 and TRBJ2-1, with TRBD1 matching 8 bases. V lost 2 bases and J lost 6; bases outside the gene matches: 1. The CDR3 covers 13 residues. Germline V gene data show CDR1 as SGDLS and CDR2 as YYNGEE. As DNA, the CDR3 is TGTGCCAGCAGCGTCGACAGGGGCAATGAGCAGTTCTTC. Its protein product is CASSVDRGNEQFF.

The gene calls are TRBV5-1 and TRBJ2-7; perhaps TRBD1 as D (7 bases). The CDR3 spans 15 residues. Trimming took off 0 bases at V and 5 bases at J, with 15 bases between the two ends. Germline V lookup: CDR1 SGHRS, CDR2 YFSETQ. DNA for the CDR3: TGCGCCAGCAGCTTGGTCAGGGGGGAATCCCACGAGCAGTACTTC. Its translation: CASSLVRGESHEQYF.

V usage is TRBV9 and J usage is TRBJ1-2; D gene unclear. The germline gives CDR1 SGDLS, CDR2 YYNGEE. The CDR3 consists of 12 residues. Trimming removed 2 bases at V and 4 bases at J, with 6 bases between. Here the CDR3 reads CASSVSGYGYTF. The CDR3 DNA follows: TGTGCCAGCAGCGTCTCCGGCTATGGCTACACCTTC.

V is TRBV5-8 and J is TRBJ2-7, with no clear D. The CDR3 is 10 residues long. Germline V gene data show CDR1 as SGHTS and CDR2 as YDEGEE. V lost 1 base and J lost 4, with 0 bases in between. CDR3 amino acids: CASSLYEQYF. CDR3 in DNA: TGTGCCAGCAGCTTGTACGAGCAGTACTTC. Combining the CDR3 with reference TRBV5-8 and TRBJ2-7 gives the whole variable domain EAGVTQSPTHLIKTRGQQATLRCSPISGHTSVYWYQQALGLGLQFLLWYDEGEERNRGNFPPRFSGRQFPNYSSELNVNALELEDSALYLCASSLYEQYFGPGTRLTVT.

The chain is built from TRBV9 and TRBJ2-7, with TRBD1 identical over 9 bases. J lost 6 bases, V lost 3 bases, and 10 bases had no gene match. The CDR3 covers 15 residues. Germline values: CDR1 SGDLS, CDR2 YYNGEE. The DNA for the CDR3 is TGTGCCAGCAGCGACGGGACAGGGCCTTCGACCGAGCAGTACTTC. Amino acid sequence: CASSDGTGPSTEQYF. Supplemented by reference TRBV9 and TRBJ2-7, the full variable domain reads DSGVTQTPKHLITATGQRVTLRCSPRSGDLSVYWYQQSLDQGLQFLIQYYNGEERAKGNILERFSAQQFPDLHSELNLSSLELGDSALYFCASSDGTGPSTEQYFGPGTRLTVT.

This clone was detected only a few times. The CDR3 sequence: CSARNPWEQYF. CDR3 DNA sequence: TGCAGTGCTAGAAACCCCTGGGAGCAGTACTTC. The chain combines TRBV20-1 with TRBJ2-7; D not certain. Between the trimmed V and J ends, which lost 2 bases and 7 bases, there was a span of 9 bases. Germline CDR1 DFQATT, CDR2 SNEGSKA (reference sequence). This CDR3 has 11 residues.